This T cell receptor beta chain originates from a study of blood T cell repertoires in COVID-19. Study overall: Sources were T cells, B-cell-depleted T cells, or PBMCs; the material itself was cDNA or gDNA.

The CDR3 spans 14 residues. Trimming took off 2 bases at V and 0 bases at J, with 5 bases between the two ends. Germline loops: CDR1 MGHRA, CDR2 YSYEKL. The assay was immunoSEQ multiplex PCR, and TCRdb's table has in-frame clones only and misses some. Of approximately 170,000 clones in the sample, roughly 83% were seen once. Participant age was about 18 to 89 years, and participants resided in 25 or so US areas. Sequencing was done on a sample of PBMCs or T cells enriched from blood (not recorded which). This receptor was obtained from a woman aged 45 to 65 who had recovered from COVID-19. The V and J genes are TRBV4-1 and TRBJ2-1; D remains unclear. The CDR3 DNA is TGCGCCAGCAGCCAATTCAGCTCCTACAATGAGCAGTTCTTC. Translating gives CASSQFSSYNEQFF.